This T cell receptor beta chain derives from a study of cytomegalovirus exposure and HLA in healthy donors. Study results and limitations: In a later analysis, across HLA loci, associated TCR counts were highest for DRB1, lowest for HLA-C. TCR beta chains associated with HLA were, in a later analysis, more clonally expanded than equally common others.

Worth noting for this clone: The antigen remains undetermined.

Primers included in the PCR were 60 Vbeta and 13 Jbeta primers. Clones were sequenced by immunoSEQ multiplex PCR, and TCRdb holds only the in-frame ones, with some missing. Found here are 250,000 to 350,000 clones, about nine tenths of them singletons; the top ten hold 3.5% to 4%. The receptor's source is a man aged 35-49 years in good health and CMV-seropositive. The sample was PBMCs.

This CDR3 reads CASSYSRDYHTQYF. The CDR3 nucleotides are TGTGCCAGCAGCTACTCTCGGGACTACCATACGCAGTATTTT. The chain recombines TRBV27 with TRBJ2-3; 7 nucleotides match TRBD2. The V gene's germline CDR1 is MNHEY and CDR2 SMNVEV (reference sequence). The CDR3 length is 14 residues. The trim removed 6 bases at V and 7 bases at J, leaving 10 bases unmatched.